These 28 T cell receptor beta chains came from one sample sequenced in a study of OX40 agonist ivuxolimab in advanced cancers. Here immunoSEQ multiplex PCR was the method, and the copy in TCRdb shows in-frame clones only, minus some. The sample holds 60,000 or so clones, about 87% seen once. The sample consisted of CD4+ or CD8+ T cells sorted from blood, taken in a trial of the OX40 agonist ivuxolimab. These receptors were collected from an adult with an advanced solid tumor such as melanoma, head and neck, liver or kidney cancer.

J is TRBJ2-7 and V is TRBV19; the D gene is possibly TRBD2 (5 bases). The germline CDR1 and CDR2 sequences are LNHDA and SQIVND (reference sequence). The length of the CDR3 is 16 residues. Trimming took 1 base from V and 3 from J, leaving 16 bases between them. In nucleotides, the CDR3 is TGTGCCAGTAGTATAGCGGGCAGACTACAAAGCTACGAGCAGTACTTC. Translated: CASSIAGRLQSYEQYF.

The chain joins TRBV6-4 to TRBJ2-7; the D call may be TRBD1 or TRBD2 (5 bases each). Trimming shortened V by 6 bases and J by 4 bases, and 22 bases separated the two germline ends. CDR1 is MRHNA and CDR2 is SNTAGT in the germline V gene. The CDR3 totals 16 residues. Here the CDR3 reads CASRVPRDPGCYEQYF. CDR3 nucleotide sequence: TGTGCCAGCAGGGTTCCCCGGGACCCGGGTTGTTACGAGCAGTACTTC.

J is TRBJ1-2 and V is TRBV28, with D perhaps matching TRBD1 (5 bases). The germline V gene has CDR1 MDHEN and CDR2 SYDVKM. This CDR3 spans 13 amino acids. Trimming shortened V by 6 bases and J by 5 bases, and 13 bases separated the two germline ends. CDR3 protein: CASSPGRGYGYTF. The DNA for the CDR3 is TGTGCCAGCAGCCCAGGGCGGGGTTATGGCTACACCTTC.

The chain links TRBV11-2 to TRBJ2-5; TRBD1 aligns across 9 bases. V trimming: 0 bases; J trimming: 7 bases; junction bases outside the gene matches: 12. Looked up from germline, CDR1 is SGHAT and CDR2 is FQNNGV. This CDR3 has 17 amino acids. The CDR3 DNA sequence: TGTGCCAGCAGCTTAGATCCGCCGGACAGGGGAGAGGGGACCCAGTACTTC. It translates to CASSLDPPDRGEGTQYF.

The CDR3 here is CASSLDNTGLYNSPLHF. For the CDR3, the DNA is TGTGCCAGCAGTCTGGACAACACGGGGCTCTATAATTCACCCCTCCACTTT. The chain recombines TRBV27 with TRBJ1-6, with D maybe TRBD1 (5 bases). The germline CDR1 and CDR2 sequences are MNHEY and SMNVEV (reference sequence). Trimming stripped 5 bases from V and 3 bases from J, with 17 bases between. This CDR3 is built from 17 residues.

The chain recombines TRBV6-5 with TRBJ2-7; 9 bases match TRBD1. From germline, CDR1 is MNHEY and CDR2 SVGAGI. The CDR3 is 14 amino acids. V shed 6 bases, J shed 2 bases, and the junction held 5 bases outside the gene matches. The CDR3, as DNA: TGTGCCAGCAGGGTACAGGGGGCGGCCTACGAGCAGTACTTC. This sequence encodes CASRVQGAAYEQYF.

This chain joins TRBV7-9 and TRBJ2-5; the match to TRBD2 covers 10 bases. Germline CDR1 SEHNR, CDR2 FQNEAQ (reference sequence). The CDR3 contains 15 residues. J gave up 4 bases and V 1 base, and 3 bases lay outside the gene matches. The chain's CDR3 is CASSLGGLARETQYF. CDR3 in DNA: TGTGCCAGCAGCTTAGGGGGACTAGCGCGAGAGACCCAGTACTTC.

V and J are TRBV11-2 and TRBJ1-5; no firm D call. CDR1 and CDR2 (germline): SGHAT, FQNNGV. The CDR3 is 13 residues long. V was pared by 3 bases and J by 3 bases, with 6 bases between. The CDR3 DNA sequence: TGTGCCAGCAGCTTGGAGGACAATCAGCCCCAGCATTTT. It encodes CASSLEDNQPQHF.

The chain carries TRBV7-9 and TRBJ2-5, with 7 bases matching TRBD1. The ends lost 2 bases at V and 1 base at J; junction bases unmatched: 4. Per the germline V gene, CDR1 is SEHNR and CDR2 is FQNEAQ (reference sequence). This CDR3 has 15 residues. The CDR3 DNA sequence: TGTGCCAGCAGCTTACTGACAGGGCCCCAAGAGACCCAGTACTTC. It codes for CASSLLTGPQETQYF.

The rearrangement links TRBV18 to TRBJ1-6; 8 bases match TRBD1. Germline V gives CDR1 KGHSH, CDR2 LQKENI. The CDR3 contains 15 residues. J was trimmed by 3 bases and V by 5 bases; bases with no gene match: 3. Here the CDR3 DNA reads TGTGCCAGCTCATCCGGGACAGGCTATAATTCACCCCTCCACTTT. It yields the protein CASSSGTGYNSPLHF.

This chain uses TRBV6-6 with TRBJ1-6, with D perhaps TRBD1 (5 bases). This CDR3 is 15 amino acids long. CDR1 MNHNY and CDR2 SVGAGI come from the germline V gene (reference sequence). V was cut by 6 bases and J by 7 bases, with 16 bases left in between. The CDR3 sequence is CASRSTRGRNSPLHF. The CDR3 DNA sequence: TGTGCCAGCAGATCAACCCGGGGCCGAAATTCACCCCTCCACTTT.

This clone was found once. This chain uses TRBV7-3 with TRBJ2-3; D may be TRBD2 (6 bases). Germline V gives CDR1 SGHTA, CDR2 FQGTGA. The V and J ends lost 5 bases and 1 base respectively, with 16 bases between them. The CDR3 is 16 amino acids. Here the CDR3 DNA reads TGTGCCAGCAGCGAAACCCCTCGCGGGGGCACAGATACGCAGTATTTT. Protein product: CASSETPRGGTDTQYF.

A remark on this clone: Other DNA sequences in the sample encode the same CDR3. CDR3 amino acids: CASSPQGSNQPQHF. The DNA for the CDR3 is TGTGCCAGCTCCCCGCAGGGGAGCAATCAGCCCCAGCATTTT. V and J are TRBV18 and TRBJ1-5, with a weak D call TRBD1 (6 bases). Germline V gene data show CDR1 as KGHSH and CDR2 as LQKENI. This CDR3 has 14 residues. The ends were cut back, 6 bases at V and 1 base at J, with 10 bases in the middle.

This clone was recorded once. The V and J genes are TRBV28 and TRBJ2-7; weak D call: TRBD2 (5 bases). This CDR3 has 14 amino acids. The germline V gene encodes CDR1 MDHEN and CDR2 SYDVKM. V lost 3 bases to trimming and J lost 0 bases, with 9 bases between them. The CDR3 protein is CASSLAGPSYEQYF. CDR3 nucleotide sequence: TGTGCCAGCAGTTTGGCGGGCCCCTCCTACGAGCAGTACTTC.

The J gene is TRBJ1-2, the V gene TRBV5-1; D not certain. This CDR3 region has 16 residues. Germline-derived CDR1 and CDR2 are SGHRS and YFSETQ. Trimming took 0 bases from V and 1 from J, leaving 13 bases between them. The DNA of the CDR3 is TGCGCCAGCAGCTTGGAATCCCCGGCAGATAACTATGGCTACACCTTC. This sequence encodes CASSLESPADNYGYTF.

The chain combines TRBV28 with TRBJ1-2; no reliable D call. V lost 4 bases and J 4 bases, leaving 22 bases between the germline ends. The germline CDR1 and CDR2 sequences are MDHEN and SYDVKM. The CDR3 runs to 17 residues. Here the CDR3 DNA reads TGTGCCAGCAGTTCCTCCCCGGGCAGCAACCGCTTCTATGGCTACACCTTC. This gives the protein CASSSSPGSNRFYGYTF.

The CDR3 DNA sequence: TGTGCCATCTGGGAGGGGAGCAATCAGCCCCAGCATTTT. It translates to CAIWEGSNQPQHF. This chain uses TRBV10-3 with TRBJ1-5; perhaps TRBD1 as D (5 bases). The CDR3 has 13 amino acids. Germline V CDR1 and CDR2: ENHRY, SYGVKD. V lost 8 bases and J 1 base, leaving 9 bases between the germline ends.

The chain carries TRBV5-1 and TRBJ1-2; 8 bases are shared with TRBD1. V trimming: 3 bases; J trimming: 6 bases; junction bases outside the gene matches: 13. The CDR3 covers 16 residues. The germline V gene has CDR1 SGHRS and CDR2 YFSETQ. The CDR3 reads CASSWSITGGMDGYTF. CDR3 nucleotide sequence: TGCGCCAGCAGCTGGAGTATTACAGGGGGTATGGATGGCTACACCTTC. Drawing the rest from reference TRBV5-1 and TRBJ1-2, the complete variable domain is KAGVTQTPRYLIKTRGQQVTLSCSPISGHRSVSWYQQTPGQGLQFLFEYFSETQRNKGNFPGRFSGRQFSNSRSEMNVSTLELGDSALYLCASSWSITGGMDGYTFGSGTRLTVV.

This clone has a single count. This chain links TRBV6-6 with TRBJ1-1; a possible D gene is TRBD1 (5 bases). Germline V gene data show CDR1 as MNHNY and CDR2 as SVGAGI (reference sequence). The CDR3 loop spans 15 amino acids. V dropped 2 bases and J dropped 1 base, with 11 bases sitting between them. CDR3 region: CASSYLSGGNTEAFF. CDR3 DNA: TGTGCCAGCAGTTACCTATCGGGGGGGAACACTGAAGCTTTCTTT.

This clone showed up just once. The rearrangement links TRBV6-9 to TRBJ2-4, with D tentatively TRBD1 or TRBD2 (6 bases each). V lost 4 bases and J lost 2, with 12 bases in between. Germline CDR1 is MNHGY and CDR2 is SVAAGI. The CDR3 spans 15 residues. Written as DNA, the CDR3 is TGTGCCAGCAGTTGGCAAGGGGGGCCCAAAAACATTCAGTACTTC. It translates to CASSWQGGPKNIQYF.

This clone was picked up one time. The chain uses TRBV7-9 and TRBJ2-1, with 12 bases fitting TRBD2. V shed 3 bases, J shed 7 bases, and the junction held 4 bases outside the gene matches. This CDR3 comprises 15 residues. CDR1 and CDR2 (germline): SEHNR, FQNEAQ (reference sequence). CDR3 bases: TGTGCCAGCAGCTTCAGGACTAGCGGGGCAAATGAGCAGTTCTTC. Translation gives CASSFRTSGANEQFF.

The chain joins TRBV27 to TRBJ2-1; 12 bases fit TRBD2. The length of the CDR3 is 15 residues. CDR1 is MNHEY and CDR2 is SMNVEV in the germline V gene (reference sequence). After removal of 3 bases from V and 5 bases from J, the junction contained 2 bases not matched to a gene. CDR3 DNA: TGTGCCAGCAGTTTTAGGACTAGCGGGGACAATGAGCAGTTCTTC. Amino acids: CASSFRTSGDNEQFF.

J is TRBJ1-1 and V is TRBV12-1; TRBD1, the table's D call, lacks a check against the DNA. TRBV12-1 is classified as a pseudogene. The CDR3 is 16 residues long. The CDR3, as DNA: TGTGCCAGCAGCTTCGACAGGGGATGGGGTGACACTGAAGCTTTCTTT. Encoded protein: CASSFDRGWGDTEAFF.

This clone was seen only once. This rearrangement joins TRBV4-2 to TRBJ2-2; 8 bases map to TRBD1. V was clipped by 3 bases and J by 6 bases; unmatched bases: 6. Germline lookup yields CDR1 LGHNA and CDR2 YNFKEQ. CDR3 length: 15 residues. The DNA for the CDR3 is TGTGCCAGCAGCCAGCAGGGGGCAAGGGCCGGGGAGCTGTTTTTT. Amino acid sequence: CASSQQGARAGELFF.

The chain combines TRBV5-6 with TRBJ2-7, with TRBD2 as a possible D gene (7 bases). This CDR3 region has 16 residues. Germline CDR1 SGHDT, CDR2 YYEEEE. Between the trimmed V and J ends, which lost 4 bases and 5 bases, there was a span of 22 bases. The CDR3 coding sequence is TGTGCCAGCAGCCGAGGGGGGGCAACCCTTTGGGACGAGCAGTACTTC. It is translated as CASSRGGATLWDEQYF.

The J gene is TRBJ1-2, the V gene TRBV6-1, with 8 bases aligning to TRBD1. The CDR3 is 13 amino acids. Unmatched junction bases numbered 6, after V lost 6 bases and J lost 6 bases. Germline CDR1 reads MNHNS; CDR2 reads SASEGT. The chain's CDR3 is CASRRAGGDGYTF. As DNA, the CDR3 is TGTGCCAGCAGACGCGCAGGGGGCGATGGCTACACCTTC.

The rearrangement joins TRBV2 to TRBJ2-2; 7 nucleotides match TRBD2. Germline V gene sequence: CDR1 SNHLY, CDR2 FYNNEI. V dropped 4 bases and J dropped 0; count of bases not matched to a gene: 5. The length of the CDR3 is 16 residues. This CDR3 is CASSVGGTPNTGELFF. The CDR3 DNA follows: TGTGCCAGCAGTGTCGGGGGGACTCCGAACACCGGGGAGCTGTTTTTT.

This clone occurred once. This sequence joins TRBV18 and TRBJ2-5; the D is unclear. This CDR3 spans 13 amino acids. V lost 3 bases and J lost 0, with 5 bases in between. The germline gives CDR1 KGHSH, CDR2 LQKENI. The CDR3 spells CASSPPNQETQYF. CDR3 coding DNA: TGTGCCAGCTCACCCCCTAACCAAGAGACCCAGTACTTC.